This T cell receptor beta chain stems from a study of T-cell reconstitution after alpha-beta-depleted transplantation in children. Study results and limitations: Several hundred expanded graft clones reportedly gave rise to the alpha-beta T cells present about two months after transplant. Surviving recipient T cells and intrathymic progenitors accounted for some patients' high TCRbeta diversity at day 60. One year post-transplant, T-cell counts and diversity were largely derived from T cells produced anew.

The germline CDR1 and CDR2 sequences are SGHRS and YFSETQ. The CDR3 runs to 16 residues. With 1 base clipped from V and 9 bases from J, the junction kept 9 bases outside the gene matches. In this sample, this clonotype turned up many times. What it binds is unknown. Unique molecular identifiers were incorporated when the TCRbeta library was constructed. From the PCR reads, TCRdb called clonotypes with MiXCR, one entry per CDR3 protein. The sample carries around 90,000 distinct CDR3 sequences, 15% to 18% recorded once. The genes are TRBV5-1 and TRBJ2-1; TRBD2 aligns across 11 bases. The clonotype was recovered from a male patient between 2 and 15 years old who had a stem cell transplant for acute lymphoblastic leukemia, so the T cells may come from the graft donor. This specimen consisted of PBMCs, mostly from graft donor cells, obtained 180 days after TCRalphabeta/CD19-depleted stem cell transplant. The DNA of the CDR3 is TGCGCCAGCAGCTTGACTAGCGGGGGTCAAGGGTCTGAGCAGTTCTTC. Translating it yields CASSLTSGGQGSEQFF.